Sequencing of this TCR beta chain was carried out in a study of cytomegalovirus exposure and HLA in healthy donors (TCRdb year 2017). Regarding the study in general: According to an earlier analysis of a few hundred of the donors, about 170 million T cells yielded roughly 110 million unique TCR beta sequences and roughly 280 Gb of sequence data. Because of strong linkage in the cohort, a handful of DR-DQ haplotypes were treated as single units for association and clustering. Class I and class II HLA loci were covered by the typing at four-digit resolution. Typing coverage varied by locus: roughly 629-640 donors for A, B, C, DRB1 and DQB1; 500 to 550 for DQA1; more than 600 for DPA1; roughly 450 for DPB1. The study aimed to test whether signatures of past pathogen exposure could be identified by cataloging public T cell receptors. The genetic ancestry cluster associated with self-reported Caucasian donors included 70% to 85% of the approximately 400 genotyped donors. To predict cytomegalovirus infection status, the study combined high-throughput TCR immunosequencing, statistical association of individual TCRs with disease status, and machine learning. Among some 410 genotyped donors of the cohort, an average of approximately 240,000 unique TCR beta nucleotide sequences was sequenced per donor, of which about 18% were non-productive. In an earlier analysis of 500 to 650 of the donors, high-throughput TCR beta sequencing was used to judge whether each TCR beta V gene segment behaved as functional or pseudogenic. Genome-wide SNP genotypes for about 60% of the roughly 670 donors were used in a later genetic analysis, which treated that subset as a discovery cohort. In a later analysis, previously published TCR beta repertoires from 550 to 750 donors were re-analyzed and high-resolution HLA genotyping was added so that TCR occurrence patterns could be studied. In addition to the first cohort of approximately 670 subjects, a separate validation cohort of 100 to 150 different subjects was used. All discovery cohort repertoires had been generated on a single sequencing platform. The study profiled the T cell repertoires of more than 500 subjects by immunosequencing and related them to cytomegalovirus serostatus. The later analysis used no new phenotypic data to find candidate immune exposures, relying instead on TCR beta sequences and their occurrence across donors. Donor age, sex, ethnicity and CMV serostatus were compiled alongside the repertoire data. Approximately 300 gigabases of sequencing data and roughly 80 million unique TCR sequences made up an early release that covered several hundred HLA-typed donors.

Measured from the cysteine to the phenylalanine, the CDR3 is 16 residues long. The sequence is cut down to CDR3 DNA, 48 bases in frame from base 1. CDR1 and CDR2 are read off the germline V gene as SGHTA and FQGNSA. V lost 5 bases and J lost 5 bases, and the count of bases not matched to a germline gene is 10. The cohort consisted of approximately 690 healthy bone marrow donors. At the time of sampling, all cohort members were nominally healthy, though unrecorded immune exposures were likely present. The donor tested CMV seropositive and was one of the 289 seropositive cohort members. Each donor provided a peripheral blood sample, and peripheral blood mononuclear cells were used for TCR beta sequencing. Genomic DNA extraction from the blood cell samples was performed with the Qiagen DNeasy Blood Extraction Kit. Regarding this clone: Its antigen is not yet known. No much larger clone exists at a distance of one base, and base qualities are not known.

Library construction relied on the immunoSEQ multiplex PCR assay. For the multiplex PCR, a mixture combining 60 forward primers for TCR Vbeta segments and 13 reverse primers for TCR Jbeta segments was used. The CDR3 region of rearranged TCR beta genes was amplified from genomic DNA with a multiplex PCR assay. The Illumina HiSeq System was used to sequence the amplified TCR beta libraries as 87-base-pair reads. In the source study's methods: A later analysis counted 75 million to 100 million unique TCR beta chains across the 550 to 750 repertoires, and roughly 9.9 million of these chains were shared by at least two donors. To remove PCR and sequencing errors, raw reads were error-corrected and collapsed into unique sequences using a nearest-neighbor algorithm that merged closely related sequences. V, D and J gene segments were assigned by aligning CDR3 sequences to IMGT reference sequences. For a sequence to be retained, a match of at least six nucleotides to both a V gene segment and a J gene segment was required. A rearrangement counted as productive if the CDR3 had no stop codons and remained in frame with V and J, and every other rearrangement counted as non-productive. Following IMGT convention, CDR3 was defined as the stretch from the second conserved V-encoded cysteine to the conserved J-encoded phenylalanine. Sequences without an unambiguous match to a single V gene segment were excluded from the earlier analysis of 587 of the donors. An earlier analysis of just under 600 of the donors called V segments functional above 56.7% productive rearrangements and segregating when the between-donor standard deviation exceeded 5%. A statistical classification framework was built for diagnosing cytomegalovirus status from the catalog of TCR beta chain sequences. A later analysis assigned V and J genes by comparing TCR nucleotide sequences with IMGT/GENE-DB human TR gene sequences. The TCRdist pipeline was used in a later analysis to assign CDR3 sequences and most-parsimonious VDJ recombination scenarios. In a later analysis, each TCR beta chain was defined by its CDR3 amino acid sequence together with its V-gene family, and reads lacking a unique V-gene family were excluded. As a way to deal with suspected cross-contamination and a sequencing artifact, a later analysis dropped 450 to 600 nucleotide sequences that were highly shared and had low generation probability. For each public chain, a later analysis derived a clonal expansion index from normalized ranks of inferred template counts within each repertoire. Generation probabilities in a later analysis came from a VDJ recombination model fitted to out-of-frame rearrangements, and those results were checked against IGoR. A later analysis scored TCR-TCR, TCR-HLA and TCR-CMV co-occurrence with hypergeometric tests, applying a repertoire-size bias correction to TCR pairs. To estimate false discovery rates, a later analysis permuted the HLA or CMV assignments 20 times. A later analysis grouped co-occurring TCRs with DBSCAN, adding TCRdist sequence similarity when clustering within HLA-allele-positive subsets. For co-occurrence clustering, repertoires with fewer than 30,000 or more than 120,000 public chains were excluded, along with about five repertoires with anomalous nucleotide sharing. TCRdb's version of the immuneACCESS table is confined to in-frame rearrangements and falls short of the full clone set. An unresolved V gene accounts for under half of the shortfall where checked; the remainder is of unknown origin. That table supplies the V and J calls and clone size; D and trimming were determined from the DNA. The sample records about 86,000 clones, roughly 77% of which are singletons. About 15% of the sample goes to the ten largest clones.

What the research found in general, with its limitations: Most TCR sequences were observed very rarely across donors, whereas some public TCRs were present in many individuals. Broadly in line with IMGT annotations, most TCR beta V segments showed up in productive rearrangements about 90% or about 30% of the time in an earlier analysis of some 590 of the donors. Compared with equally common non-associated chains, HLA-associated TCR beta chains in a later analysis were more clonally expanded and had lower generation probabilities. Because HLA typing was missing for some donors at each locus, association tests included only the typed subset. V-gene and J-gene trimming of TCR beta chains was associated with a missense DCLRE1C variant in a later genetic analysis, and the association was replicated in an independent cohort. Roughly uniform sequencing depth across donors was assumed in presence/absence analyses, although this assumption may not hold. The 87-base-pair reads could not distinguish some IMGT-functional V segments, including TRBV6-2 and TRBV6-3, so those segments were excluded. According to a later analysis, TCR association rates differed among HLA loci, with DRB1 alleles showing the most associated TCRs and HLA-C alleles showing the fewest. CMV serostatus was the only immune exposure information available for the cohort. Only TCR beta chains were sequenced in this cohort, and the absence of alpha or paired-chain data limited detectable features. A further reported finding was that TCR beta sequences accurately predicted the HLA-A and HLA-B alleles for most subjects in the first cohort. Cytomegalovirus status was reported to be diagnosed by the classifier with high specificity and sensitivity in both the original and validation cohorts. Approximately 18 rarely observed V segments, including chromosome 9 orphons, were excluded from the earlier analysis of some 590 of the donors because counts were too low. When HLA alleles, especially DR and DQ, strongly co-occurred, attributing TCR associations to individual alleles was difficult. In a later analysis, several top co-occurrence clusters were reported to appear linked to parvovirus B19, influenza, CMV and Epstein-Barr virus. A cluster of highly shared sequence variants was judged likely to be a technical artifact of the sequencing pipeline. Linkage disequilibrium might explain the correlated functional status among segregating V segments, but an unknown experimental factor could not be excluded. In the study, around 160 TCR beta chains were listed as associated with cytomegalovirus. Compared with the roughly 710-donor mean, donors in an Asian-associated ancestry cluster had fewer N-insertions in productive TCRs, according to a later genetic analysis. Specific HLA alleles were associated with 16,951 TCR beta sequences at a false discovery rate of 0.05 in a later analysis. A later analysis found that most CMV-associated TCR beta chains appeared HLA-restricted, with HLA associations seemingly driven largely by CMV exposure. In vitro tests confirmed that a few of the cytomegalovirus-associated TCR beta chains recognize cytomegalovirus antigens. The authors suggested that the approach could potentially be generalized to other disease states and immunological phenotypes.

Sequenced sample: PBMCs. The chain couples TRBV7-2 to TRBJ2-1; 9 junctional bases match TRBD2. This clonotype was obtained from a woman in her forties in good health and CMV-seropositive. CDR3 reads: CASSESPGLADNEQFF. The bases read TGTGCCAGCAGCGAATCTCCGGGACTAGCAGACAATGAGCAGTTCTTC.